These 6 T cell receptor beta chains originate from one sample sequenced in a study of T cells after yellow fever vaccination. TCRdb reprocessed the 5' RACE reads with MiXCR, giving one entry per CDR3 protein. The table has about 430,000 distinct CDR3 sequences, 15% to 20% seen once. The source material was PBMCs, sampled before the yellow fever booster vaccination. These receptors originate from a man aged 18 to 29 who received the YFV17D yellow fever vaccine.

This clonotype occurred a few times. This chain connects TRBV11-2 to TRBJ2-4; D is unresolved. V was shortened by 0 bases and J by 7 bases, with 7 bases between the two germline ends. The CDR3 spans 13 residues. Germline CDR1 and CDR2: SGHAT and FQNNGV. CDR3 bases: TGTGCCAGCAGCTTAGATTTTGGGAACATTCAGTACTTC. Translating it yields CASSLDFGNIQYF. Combining the CDR3 with reference TRBV11-2 and TRBJ2-4 gives the whole variable domain EAGVAQSPRYKIIEKRQSVAFWCNPISGHATLYWYQQILGQGPKLLIQFQNNGVVDDSQLPKDRFSAERLKGVDSTLKIQPAKLEDSAVYLCASSLDFGNIQYFGAGTRLSVL.

This chain connects TRBV5-5 to TRBJ1-5; no firm D call. The CDR3 runs to 15 residues. CDR1 is SGHKS and CDR2 is YYEKEE in the germline V gene (reference sequence). Trimming left V 4 bases short and J 4 bases short, with 15 bases between. CDR3 sequence: CASSQADPRNQPQHF. CDR3 in DNA: TGTGCCAGCAGCCAAGCCGATCCCAGAAATCAGCCCCAGCATTTT.

This chain links TRBV4-2 with TRBJ1-3, with D hard to call. Trimming took 1 base from V and 0 from J, leaving 10 bases between them. This CDR3 spans 16 amino acids. Germline CDR1 reads LGHNA; CDR2 reads YNFKEQ. In DNA, the CDR3 is TGTGCCAGCAGCCAAGGGTGGAGCGGCTCTGGAAACACCATATATTTT. Encoded protein: CASSQGWSGSGNTIYF.

This clonotype has a handful of counts. The chain recombines TRBV5-4 with TRBJ2-1; TRBD1 agrees at 9 bases. V lost 5 bases to trimming and J lost 8 bases; unmatched junction nucleotides: 11. The germline gives CDR1 SGHNT, CDR2 YYREEE (reference sequence). This CDR3 spans 15 amino acids. The CDR3 DNA follows: TGTGCCAGCAGTCATGGGGACAGGGCCCTTGATGAGCAGTTCTTC. This sequence encodes CASSHGDRALDEQFF.

The chain combines TRBV20-1 with TRBJ1-5; TRBD1 is a possible D gene (6 bases). Germline V gene sequence: CDR1 DFQATT, CDR2 SNEGSKA (reference sequence). CDR3 length: 16 amino acids. V was clipped by 6 bases and J by 2 bases, with 20 bases between them. CDR3: CSARRSGGGGNQPQHF. The CDR3 DNA follows: TGCAGTGCCCGCCGAAGCGGGGGCGGTGGCAATCAGCCCCAGCATTTT.

This clonotype has only a few counts. V and J are TRBV6-6 and TRBJ2-1; 10 nucleotides agree with TRBD1. The CDR3 spans 15 residues. Trimming took 5 bases from V and 8 from J; bases not matched to a gene: 9. Germline CDR1 MNHNY, CDR2 SVGAGI (reference sequence). CDR3 sequence: CASSTPGQGIYEQFF. CDR3 in DNA: TGTGCCAGCAGTACCCCGGGACAGGGGATTTATGAGCAGTTCTTC.